What follows describes a single T cell receptor (beta chain). No antigen is known for it. Base qualities are not at hand, and no much larger clone is one base apart. The data originate from a study of blood T cell repertoires in COVID-19 (dated by TCRdb to the early 2020s). For the wider study: The collaborator samples originated in the United States, Italy and Spain and spanned the acute and convalescent phases of COVID-19. The samples were drawn from the first 160 participants of the ongoing ImmuneRACE study and from 1,200 or so subjects provided by 6 global collaborators. The repertoires were released in a freely available public database intended as a resource for research on the immune response to SARS-CoV-2. Nearly every sample came with metadata listing a de-identified subject ID, COVID-19 status, age in years and sex. Subjects who had been exposed to COVID-19, were actively infected with it, or had recovered from it provided the deeply sampled blood TCRbeta repertoires that made up the dataset. Where available, HLA class I and class II types were obtained from metadata supplied by the sample provider rather than from assay-based typing. The material from the prospective study consisted of cDNA or gDNA derived from T cells, B-cell-depleted T cells, or PBMCs. General study outcomes and caveats: How much clinical and demographic metadata was included differed by source and by participant, and the metadata was provided uncurated.

The immunoSEQ Assay, a bias-controlled multiplex PCR, was used to amplify TCRbeta CDR3 regions from genomic DNA. Concerning the study's data processing: Nucleated cell counts per sample were estimated from amplification of reference gene primers within the assay. Sequence reads were collapsed and filtered to measure the absolute abundance of every unique TCRbeta CDR3 rearrangement. Productive Simpson clonality was computed per sample as the square root of Simpson's diversity index over productive rearrangements. TCRdb holds this immuneACCESS table with in-frame rearrangements only. Some clones are missing; in checked studies, unresolved V genes explain under half, and the rest has no known cause. That table furnishes V, J and clone size, whereas the DNA furnished D and trimming. The sample profile shows under 85,000 clones; about 85% of them were found once. The leading ten clones occupy approximately 5.8% of the sample.

Each collaborating institution followed its own protocols to collect whole blood in K2EDTA tubes. For TCRbeta analysis, collaborator samples were shipped as frozen whole blood, as isolated PBMCs, or as DNA extracted from either sample type. CDR1 and CDR2, per the germline V gene, are MNHEY and SVGAGI. The CDR3 contains 14 residues, cysteine and phenylalanine counted. Kept here is only the CDR3 DNA, which spans 42 bases and is read in frame from base 1. Cut back by 4 bases and 7 bases, the V and J ends lie 16 bases apart. This receptor was obtained from a man aged 55 to 70 with active or convalescent COVID-19. The sequencing sample was made of peripheral blood. The chain joins TRBV6-5 to TRBJ2-5, with no reliable assignment of the D segment. The CDR3 is CASSSQDGTGTQYF. The base sequence is TGTGCCAGCAGTTCCCAAGACGGTACGGGGACCCAGTACTTC.